This T cell receptor beta chain was obtained from a study of T cell responses to AZD1222 COVID-19 vaccine. Assay: immunoSEQ multiplex PCR; the TCRdb copy retains only in-frame clones and omits some. Of around 180,000 clones listed, over 80% are singletons. The V and J ends lost 1 base and 2 bases respectively, with 12 bases between them. Germline V gene lookup returns CDR1 GTSNPN and CDR2 SVGIG (reference sequence). The CDR3 is 16 residues long. Sequencing was performed on peripheral blood, taken on day 0 of AZD1222 vaccination. This sequence originates from an adult in good health. The chain couples TRBV30 to TRBJ2-6; possible D gene TRBD2, 6 bases. The DNA for the CDR3 is TGTGCCTGGAGTGGGCAGGGACTCCCTGGGGCCAACGTCCTGACTTTC. Encoded protein: CAWSGQGLPGANVLTF.